This T cell receptor (beta chain) was sequenced during a study of CD8 T cells in Susac syndrome. Germline loops: CDR1 SEHNR, CDR2 FQNEAQ (reference sequence). The CDR3 runs 14 residues. Between the trimmed V and J ends, which lost 5 bases and 4 bases, there was a span of 14 bases. With random hexamers, 0.5 to 1 ug RNA was reverse transcribed. TCRdb reprocessed the immunoSEQ multiplex PCR reads with MiXCR, giving one entry per CDR3 protein. The sample records about 190,000 distinct CDR3 sequences, approximately 94% being singletons. This clonotype was picked up one time. Sequenced sample: CD4+ T cells from PBMCs. This rearrangement joins TRBV7-9 to TRBJ1-2, with D possibly being TRBD1 (5 bases). This sequence originates from a human donor with Susac syndrome. The CDR3: CASSPSGTVYGYTF. CDR3 bases: TGTGCCAGCAGCCCCTCCGGGACGGTCTATGGCTACACCTTC.